The following is a TCR beta chain sequence with its context. Its antigen remains unknown. The source of the sample is a study of beta chain features in type 1 diabetes. Study-level results: VDJ junctions in type 1 diabetes patients carried more deletions and fewer insertions.

All of the isolated RNA was reverse transcribed, so expressed TCRB transcripts were sequenced. Method: immunoSEQ multiplex PCR; TCRdb's copy keeps in-frame clones and lacks some. The table has some 160,000 clones, just over 9% seen once. CDR1 is SGHAT, CDR2 FQDESV, per germline (reference sequence). Deletions cut 1 base from V and 2 bases from J, with 13 bases between. The CDR3 runs to 16 residues. Sequenced input: central memory CD4+ T cells from blood. The receptor's source is a woman between 18 and 30 years old in good health. The chain couples TRBV11-1 to TRBJ2-3, with D maybe TRBD2 (6 bases). The CDR3 sequence: CASSLVGGSPTDTQYF. In nucleotides, the CDR3 is TGTGCCAGCAGCTTAGTCGGGGGTTCCCCCACAGATACGCAGTATTTT.